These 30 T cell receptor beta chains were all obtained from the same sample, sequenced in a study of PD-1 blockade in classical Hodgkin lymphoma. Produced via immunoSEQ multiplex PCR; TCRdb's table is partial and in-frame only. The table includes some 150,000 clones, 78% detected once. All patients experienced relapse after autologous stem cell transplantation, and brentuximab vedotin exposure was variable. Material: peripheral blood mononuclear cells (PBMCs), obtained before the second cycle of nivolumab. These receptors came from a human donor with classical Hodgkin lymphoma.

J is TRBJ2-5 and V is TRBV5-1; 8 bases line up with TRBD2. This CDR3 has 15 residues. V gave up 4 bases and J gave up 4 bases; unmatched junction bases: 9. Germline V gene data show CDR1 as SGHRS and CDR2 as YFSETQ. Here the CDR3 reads CASSPQPGGPETQYF. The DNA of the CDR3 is TGCGCCAGCAGCCCCCAGCCGGGGGGGCCAGAGACCCAGTACTTC.

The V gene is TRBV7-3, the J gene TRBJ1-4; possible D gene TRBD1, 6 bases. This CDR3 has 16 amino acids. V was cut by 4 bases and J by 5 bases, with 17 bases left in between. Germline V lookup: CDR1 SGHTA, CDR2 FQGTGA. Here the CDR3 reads CASSSPPTGSNEKLFF. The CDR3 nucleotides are TGTGCCAGCAGCTCCCCCCCGACAGGCTCAAATGAAAAACTGTTTTTT.

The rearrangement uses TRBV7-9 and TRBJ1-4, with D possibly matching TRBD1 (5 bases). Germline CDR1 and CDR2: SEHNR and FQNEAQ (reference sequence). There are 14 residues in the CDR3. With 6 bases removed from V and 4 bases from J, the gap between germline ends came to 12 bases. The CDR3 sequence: CASRQDSINEKLFF. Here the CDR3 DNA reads TGTGCCAGCAGACAAGACAGCATTAATGAAAAACTGTTTTTT.

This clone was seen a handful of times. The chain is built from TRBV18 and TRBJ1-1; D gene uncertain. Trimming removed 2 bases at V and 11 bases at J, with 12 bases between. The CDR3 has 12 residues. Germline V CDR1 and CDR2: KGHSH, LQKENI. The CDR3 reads CASSPASPRAFF. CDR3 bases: TGTGCCAGCTCACCAGCGTCCCCCCGGGCTTTCTTT.

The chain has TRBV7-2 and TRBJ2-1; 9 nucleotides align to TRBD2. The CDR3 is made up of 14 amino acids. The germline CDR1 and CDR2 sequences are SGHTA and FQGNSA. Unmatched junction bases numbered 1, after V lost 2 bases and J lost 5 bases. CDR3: CASSLQRGDNEQFF. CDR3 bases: TGTGCCAGCAGCTTACAGCGGGGGGACAATGAGCAGTTCTTC. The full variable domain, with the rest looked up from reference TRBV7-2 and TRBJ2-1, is GAGVSQSPSNKVTEKGKDVELRCDPISGHTALYWYRQSLGQGLEFLIYFQGNSAPDKSGLPSDRFSAERTGGSVSTLTIQRTQQEDSAVYLCASSLQRGDNEQFFGPGTRLTVL.

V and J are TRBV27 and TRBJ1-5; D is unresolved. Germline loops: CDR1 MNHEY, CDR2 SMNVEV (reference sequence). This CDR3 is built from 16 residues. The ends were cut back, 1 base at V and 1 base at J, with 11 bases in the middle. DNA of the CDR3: TGTGCCAGCAGTTTATACCCGGACGGGAGCAATCAGCCCCAGCATTTT. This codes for CASSLYPDGSNQPQHF.

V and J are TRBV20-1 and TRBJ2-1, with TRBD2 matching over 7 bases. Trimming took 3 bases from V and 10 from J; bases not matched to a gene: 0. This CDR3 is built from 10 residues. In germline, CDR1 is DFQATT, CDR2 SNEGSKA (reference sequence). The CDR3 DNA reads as TGCAGTGCTAGCGGGGGGGAGCAGTTCTTC. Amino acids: CSASGGEQFF.

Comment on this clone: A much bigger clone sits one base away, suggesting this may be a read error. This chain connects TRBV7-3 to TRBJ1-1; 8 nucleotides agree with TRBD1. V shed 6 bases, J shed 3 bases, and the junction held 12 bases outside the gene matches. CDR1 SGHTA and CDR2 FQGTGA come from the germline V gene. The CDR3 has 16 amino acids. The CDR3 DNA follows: TGTGCCAGCAGTCGTACCGGGGCAGGGGGCCACACTGAAGCTTTCTTT. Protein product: CASSRTGAGGHTEAFF.

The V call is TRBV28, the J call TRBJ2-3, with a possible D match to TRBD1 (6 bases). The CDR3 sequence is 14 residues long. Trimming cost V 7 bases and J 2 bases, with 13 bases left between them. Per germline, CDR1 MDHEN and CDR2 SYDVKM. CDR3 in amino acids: CASKDRFFTDTQYF. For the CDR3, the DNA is TGTGCCAGCAAAGACAGGTTCTTCACAGATACGCAGTATTTT. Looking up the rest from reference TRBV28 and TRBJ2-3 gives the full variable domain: DVKVTQSSRYLVKRTGEKVFLECVQDMDHENMFWYRQDPGLGLRLIYFSYDVKMKEKGDIPEGYSVSREKKERFSLILESASTNQTSMYLCASKDRFFTDTQYFGPGTRLTVL.

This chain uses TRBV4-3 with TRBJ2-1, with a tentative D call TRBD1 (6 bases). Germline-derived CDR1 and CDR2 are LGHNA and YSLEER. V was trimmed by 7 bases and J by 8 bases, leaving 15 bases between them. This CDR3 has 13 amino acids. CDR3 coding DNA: TGCGCCAGCAAGTTCAGGGGAAGTTATGAGCAGTTCTTC. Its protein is CASKFRGSYEQFF.

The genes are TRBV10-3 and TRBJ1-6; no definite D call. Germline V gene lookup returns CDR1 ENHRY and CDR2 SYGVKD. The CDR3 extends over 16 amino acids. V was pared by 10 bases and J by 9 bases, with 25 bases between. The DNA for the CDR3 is TGTGCCACCTCACCCCTCAATCCGGTCAGCGGTTCACCCCTCCACTTT. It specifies CATSPLNPVSGSPLHF.

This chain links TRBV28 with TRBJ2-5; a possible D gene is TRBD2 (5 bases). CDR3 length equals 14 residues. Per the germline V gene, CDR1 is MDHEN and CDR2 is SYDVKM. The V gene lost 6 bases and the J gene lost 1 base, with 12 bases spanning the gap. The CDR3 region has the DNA TGTGCCAGCAGCCCCGAGAGGGCCCAAGAGACCCAGTACTTC. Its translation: CASSPERAQETQYF.

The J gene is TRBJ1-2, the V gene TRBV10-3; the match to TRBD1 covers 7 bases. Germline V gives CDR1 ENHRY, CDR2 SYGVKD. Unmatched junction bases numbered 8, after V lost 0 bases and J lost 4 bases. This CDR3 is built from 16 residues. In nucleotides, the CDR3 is TGTGCCATCAGTGAGTCGAGGGGGCAGGGGGGCTATGGCTACACCTTC. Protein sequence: CAISESRGQGGYGYTF.

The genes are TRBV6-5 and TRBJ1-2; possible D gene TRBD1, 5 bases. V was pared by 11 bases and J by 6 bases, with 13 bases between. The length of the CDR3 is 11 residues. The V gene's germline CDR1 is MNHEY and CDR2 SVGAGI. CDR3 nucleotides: TGTGCCTGCCGAGGGGATGATGGCTACACCTTC. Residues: CACRGDDGYTF.

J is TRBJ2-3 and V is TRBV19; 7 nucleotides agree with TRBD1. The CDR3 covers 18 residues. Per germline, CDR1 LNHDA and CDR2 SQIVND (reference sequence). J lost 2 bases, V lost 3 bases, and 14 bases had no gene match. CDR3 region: CASSIQTVRDSNTDTQYF. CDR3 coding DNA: TGTGCCAGTAGTATTCAAACCGTCAGGGACAGCAACACAGATACGCAGTATTTT.

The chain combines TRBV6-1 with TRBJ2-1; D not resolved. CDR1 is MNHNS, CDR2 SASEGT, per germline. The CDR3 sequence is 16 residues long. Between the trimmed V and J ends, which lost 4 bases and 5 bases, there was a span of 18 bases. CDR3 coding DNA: TGTGCCAGCAGTGGGGTTGGGGTATTGATAAACAATGAGCAGTTCTTC. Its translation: CASSGVGVLINNEQFF.

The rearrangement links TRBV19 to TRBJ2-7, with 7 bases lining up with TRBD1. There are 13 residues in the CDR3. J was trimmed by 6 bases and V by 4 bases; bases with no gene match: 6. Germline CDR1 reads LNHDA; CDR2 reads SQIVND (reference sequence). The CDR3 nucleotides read TGTGCCAGTAGTAGGATAGGGGGCGCCGAGCAGTACTTC. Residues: CASSRIGGAEQYF.

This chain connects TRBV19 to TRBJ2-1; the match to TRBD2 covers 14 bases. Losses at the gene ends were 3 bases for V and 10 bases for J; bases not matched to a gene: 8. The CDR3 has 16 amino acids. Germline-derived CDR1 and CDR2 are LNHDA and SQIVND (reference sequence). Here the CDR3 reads CASSMPGLAGEGEQFF. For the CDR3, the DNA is TGTGCCAGTAGTATGCCGGGACTAGCGGGAGAGGGAGAGCAGTTCTTC.

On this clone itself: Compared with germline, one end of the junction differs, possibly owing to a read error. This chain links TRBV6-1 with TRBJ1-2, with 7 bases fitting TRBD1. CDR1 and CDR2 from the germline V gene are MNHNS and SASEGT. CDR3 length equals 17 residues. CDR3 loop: CAISEWLLGGGGYGYTF. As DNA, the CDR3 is TGTGCCATCAGTGAGTGGTTGTTAGGAGGGGGCGGCTATGGCTACACCTTC.

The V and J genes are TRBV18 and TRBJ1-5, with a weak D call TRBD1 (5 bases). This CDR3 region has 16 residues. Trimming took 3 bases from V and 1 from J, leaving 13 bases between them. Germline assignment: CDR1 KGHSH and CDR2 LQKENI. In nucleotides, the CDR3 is TGTGCCAGCTCACCCACAGGTCAAGGCAGCAATCAGCCCCAGCATTTT. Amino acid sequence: CASSPTGQGSNQPQHF.

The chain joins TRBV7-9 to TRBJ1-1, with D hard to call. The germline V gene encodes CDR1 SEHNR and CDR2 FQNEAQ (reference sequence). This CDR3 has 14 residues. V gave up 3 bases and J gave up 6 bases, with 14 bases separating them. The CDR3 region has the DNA TGTGCCAGCAGCTTCCTAAGGGATTTCGCTGAAGCTTTCTTT. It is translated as CASSFLRDFAEAFF.

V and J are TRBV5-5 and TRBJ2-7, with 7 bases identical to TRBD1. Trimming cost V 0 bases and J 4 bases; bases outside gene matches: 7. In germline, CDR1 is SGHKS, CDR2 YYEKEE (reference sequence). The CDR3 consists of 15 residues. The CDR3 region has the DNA TGTGCCAGCAGCTTGGAACCCCGGGACAGATACGAGCAGTACTTC. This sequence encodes CASSLEPRDRYEQYF.

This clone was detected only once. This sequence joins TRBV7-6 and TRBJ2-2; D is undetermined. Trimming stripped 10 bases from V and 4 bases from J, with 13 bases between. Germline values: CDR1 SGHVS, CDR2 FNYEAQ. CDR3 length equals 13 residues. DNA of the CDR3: TGTGCCATCCGGACGGGTGGCACCGGGGAGCTGTTTTTT. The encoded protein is CAIRTGGTGELFF.

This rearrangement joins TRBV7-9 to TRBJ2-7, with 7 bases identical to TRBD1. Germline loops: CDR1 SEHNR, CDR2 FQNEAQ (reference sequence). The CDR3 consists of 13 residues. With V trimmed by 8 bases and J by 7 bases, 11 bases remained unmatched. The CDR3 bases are TGTGCCAGCTCGGGACAGACTTTGGTGGAGCAGTACTTC. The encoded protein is CASSGQTLVEQYF.

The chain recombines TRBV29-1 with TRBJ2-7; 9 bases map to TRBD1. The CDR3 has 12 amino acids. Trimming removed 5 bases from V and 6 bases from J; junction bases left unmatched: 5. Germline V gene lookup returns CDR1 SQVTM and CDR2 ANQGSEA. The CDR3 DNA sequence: TGCAGCGTTCTACAGGGGGCTGGCGAGCAGTACTTC. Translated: CSVLQGAGEQYF.

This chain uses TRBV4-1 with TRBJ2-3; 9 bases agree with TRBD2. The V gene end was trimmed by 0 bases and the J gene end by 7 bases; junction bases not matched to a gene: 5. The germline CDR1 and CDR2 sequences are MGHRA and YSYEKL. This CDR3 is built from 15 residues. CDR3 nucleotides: TGCGCCAGCAGCCAAGAGCGGGGGGGTGAATATACGCAGTATTTT. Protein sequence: CASSQERGGEYTQYF.

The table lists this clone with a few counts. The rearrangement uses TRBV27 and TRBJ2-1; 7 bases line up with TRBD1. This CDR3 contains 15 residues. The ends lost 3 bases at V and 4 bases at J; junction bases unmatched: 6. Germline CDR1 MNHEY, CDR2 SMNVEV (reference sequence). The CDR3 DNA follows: TGTGCCAGCAGTTTTGATGCAGGGGGTTACAATGAGCAGTTCTTC. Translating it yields CASSFDAGGYNEQFF.

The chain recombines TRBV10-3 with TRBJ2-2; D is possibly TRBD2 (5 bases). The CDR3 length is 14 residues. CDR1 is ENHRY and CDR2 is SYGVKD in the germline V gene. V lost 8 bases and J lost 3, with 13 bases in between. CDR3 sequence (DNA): TGTGCCATCCGGACGGGGAGCGACACCGGGGAGCTGTTTTTT. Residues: CAIRTGSDTGELFF.

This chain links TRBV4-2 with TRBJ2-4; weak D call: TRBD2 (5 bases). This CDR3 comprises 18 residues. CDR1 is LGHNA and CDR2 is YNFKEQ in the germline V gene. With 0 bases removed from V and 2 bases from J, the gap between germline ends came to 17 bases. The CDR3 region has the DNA TGTGCCAGCAGCCAAGAGGTCTTGGAGGCGTCTACCAAAAACATTCAGTACTTC. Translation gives CASSQEVLEASTKNIQYF.

The CDR3 here is CASSQSMARNQPQHF. CDR3 coding DNA: TGCGCCAGCAGTCAATCGATGGCACGGAACCAGCCCCAGCATTTT. This chain links TRBV23-1 with TRBJ1-5; D gene ambiguous. TRBV23-1 is identified as an open reading frame with a role that is uncertain. V lost 0 bases, J lost 7 bases, and 13 bases lay in between. The CDR3 spans 15 residues.